This TCR beta chain was captured by sequencing in a study of blood T cell repertoires in COVID-19 (dated by TCRdb to the early 2020s). A note on the overall study: The collaborator samples originated in the United States, Italy and Spain and spanned the acute and convalescent phases of COVID-19. The material from the prospective study consisted of cDNA or gDNA derived from T cells, B-cell-depleted T cells, or PBMCs. The dataset comprised deeply sampled blood TCRbeta repertoires from subjects exposed to, actively infected with, or recovered from COVID-19. The repertoires were made available in a free public database intended to serve as a resource for research on the immune response to SARS-CoV-2. Samples came from the ongoing ImmuneRACE study (first 160 participants) plus 1,254 subjects from 6 global collaborators. Nearly every sample came with metadata listing a de-identified subject ID, COVID-19 status, age in years and sex. Where available, HLA class I and class II types were taken from metadata supplied by the sample provider and were not determined by assay-based typing.

CDR1 and CDR2 were assigned from the germline V gene (reference sequence) as DFQATT and SNEGSKA. V is pruned by 3 bases and J by 0 bases, leaving 8 bases of the junction without a gene match. The CDR3, cysteine through phenylalanine, is 15 amino acids long. Only the CDR3 DNA stays, 45 bases, in frame from base 1. Regarding this clone: Its cognate antigen has yet to be identified. One base away there is no much larger clone; base qualities are not given.

TCRbeta CDR3 regions were amplified from genomic DNA by means of the immunoSEQ Assay, a bias-controlled multiplex PCR. The study's processing was this. The number of nucleated cells in each sample was estimated from the amplification of reference gene primers within the assay. To quantify the absolute abundance of each unique TCRbeta CDR3 rearrangement, sequence reads were collapsed and filtered. For each sample, productive Simpson clonality was calculated as the square root of Simpson's diversity index over productive rearrangements. Held by TCRdb, this immuneACCESS table contains in-frame sequences only and omits some clones. Under half of the omission traces to an unresolved V gene where checked; the cause of the rest is unknown. That table is the source of V, J and clone size, and D and trimming were worked out from the DNA. The sample table records around 310,000 clones; over 70% of these occur just once. The top ten clonotypes cover about 4.7% of the sample.

Participants in the prospective study were aged about 18 to 89 years, lived in 24 United States geographic areas, and enrolled through a virtual design. In the prospective study, participants were assigned to cohorts based on the clinical history participants reported in a screening survey and a study questionnaire. Recovered participants in ImmuneRACE Cohort 3 were defined as having two consecutive negative NP/OP PCR tests, clearance from a healthcare professional, or resolution of symptoms. In the prospective study, whole blood, serum and a nasopharyngeal or oropharyngeal swab were collected from each participant by mobile phlebotomists. Prospective study participants could optionally give additional blood draws and questionnaires over an approximately two-month period. Before DNA extraction, prospective study blood samples were shipped either frozen or at room temperature. The research as a whole found: Clinical and demographic metadata were provided uncurated, with the amount varying by source and participant.

The sequenced material came from PBMCs or T cells enriched from blood (not recorded which). In this chain, TRBV20-1 is recombined with TRBJ2-7, with 7 bases matching TRBD1. The sequence was obtained from a man younger than 40 who had recovered from COVID-19. The CDR3 has the sequence CSASPGTEISYEQYF. Read as DNA, the sequence is TGCAGTGCTAGTCCCGGGACAGAAATCTCCTACGAGCAGTACTTC.